This T cell receptor (beta chain) emerged from a study of CD4 and CD8 cells across lung adenocarcinoma regions. This CDR3 is built from 14 residues. Trimming stripped 4 bases from V and 5 bases from J, with 11 bases between. Germline V gene data show CDR1 as SGHTA and CDR2 as FQGNSA. Localized lung adenocarcinoma, a non-small cell lung cancer, affected the donors. TCRdb re-called the PCR reads through MiXCR, storing one row per CDR3 protein. The profile shows under 8,500 distinct CDR3 sequences, 35% to 50% of them singletons. The receptor's source is a male donor with lung adenocarcinoma. The CD4 and CD8 labels of this study may be unreliable. The J gene is TRBJ2-2, the V gene TRBV7-2; D uncertain. Sequenced material: CD8+ T cells from the center of a lung tumor. The CDR3 sequence is CASSSPLLTGELFF. In nucleotides, the CDR3 is TGTGCCAGCAGCTCCCCCCTGTTAACCGGGGAGCTGTTTTTT.